This T cell receptor (beta chain) derives from a study of T cell changes during pregnancy in multiple sclerosis (dated by TCRdb to the late 2010s). Notes on the research overall: The study looked at changes in the T cell repertoire across pregnancy in women with multiple sclerosis.

Library generation was performed with the immunoSEQ multiplex PCR assay. TCRdb retrieved this table from immuneACCESS and kept in-frame rearrangements only. Not all clones are present; in checked studies, unresolved V genes account for under half, and no reason is known for the remainder. In all, the sample holds about 100,000 clones, and over 85% of those were seen once. In total, the top ten clones hold 0.95% to 1.5% of the sample. Measured from the cysteine to the phenylalanine, the CDR3 is 15 residues long. Only the CDR3 DNA is retained, 45 bases long and in frame from the first base. Germline trimming amounts to 5 bases on V and 0 bases on J, with 4 as the count of junction bases outside the gene matches. CDR1 SGHTA and CDR2 FQGTGA are derived from the germline V gene. Regarding this clone: No antigen is known for it. Base qualities are not provided; no much larger clone lies one nucleotide away.

The source of this sequence is a female donor with multiple sclerosis, enrolled in a pregnancy study. The material was peripheral blood, obtained in the second trimester of pregnancy. The V and J segments used are TRBV7-3 and TRBJ2-5, and 9 junction bases match TRBD2. The CDR3 region has the sequence CASSPSGGYQETQYF. The DNA sequence reads TGTGCCAGCAGCCCCAGCGGGGGGTACCAAGAGACCCAGTACTTC.